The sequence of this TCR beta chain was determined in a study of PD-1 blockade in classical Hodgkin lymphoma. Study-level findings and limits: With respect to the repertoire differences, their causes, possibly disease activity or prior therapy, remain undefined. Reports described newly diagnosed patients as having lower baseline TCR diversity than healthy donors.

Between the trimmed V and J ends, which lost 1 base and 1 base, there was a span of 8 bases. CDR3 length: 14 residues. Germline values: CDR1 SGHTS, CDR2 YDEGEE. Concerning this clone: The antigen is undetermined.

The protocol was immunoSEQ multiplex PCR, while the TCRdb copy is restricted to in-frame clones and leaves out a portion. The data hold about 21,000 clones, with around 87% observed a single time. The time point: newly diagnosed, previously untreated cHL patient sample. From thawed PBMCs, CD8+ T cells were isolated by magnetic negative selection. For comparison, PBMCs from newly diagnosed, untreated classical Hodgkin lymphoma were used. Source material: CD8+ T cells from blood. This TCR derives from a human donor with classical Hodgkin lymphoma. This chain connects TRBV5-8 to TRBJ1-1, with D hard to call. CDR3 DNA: TGTGCCAGCAGCTTGTACGCAGGGAACACTGAAGCTTTCTTT. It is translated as CASSLYAGNTEAFF.